The 17 T cell receptor beta chains given below trace back to one sample, sequenced in a study of cytomegalovirus exposure and HLA in healthy donors. PCR involved 60 Vbeta and 13 Jbeta primers. Produced via immunoSEQ multiplex PCR; TCRdb's table is partial and in-frame only. The table includes about 130,000 clones, about four fifths detected once. The sample taken for sequencing was PBMCs. The receptors derive from a man younger than 40 in good health and CMV-seronegative.

This clone was observed once. This chain links TRBV29-1 with TRBJ2-3; 8 bases are shared with TRBD1. With V trimmed by 6 bases and J by 6 bases, 11 bases remained unmatched. CDR1 is SQVTM, CDR2 ANQGSEA, per germline. The CDR3 has 14 amino acids. Here the CDR3 DNA reads TGCAGCGTGACCCGGACAGGGTTGGGTGATACGCAGTATTTT. It encodes CSVTRTGLGDTQYF.

CDR3 amino acids: CASRRDSSYEQYF. The CDR3 DNA is TGTGCCAGCAGACGGGACAGCTCCTACGAGCAGTACTTC. The V and J genes are TRBV2 and TRBJ2-7; TRBD1 matches 7 bases. This CDR3 is built from 13 residues. Germline assignment: CDR1 SNHLY and CDR2 FYNNEI. The junction had 2 bases not matched to a gene; V was cut back by 6 bases and J by 0 bases. The full variable domain, completed using reference TRBV2 and TRBJ2-7, is EPEVTQTPSHQVTQMGQEVILRCVPISNHLYFYWYRQILGQKVEFLVSFYNNEISEKSEIFDDQFSVERPDGSNFTLKIRSTKLEDSAMYFCASRRDSSYEQYFGPGTRLTVT.

J is TRBJ2-3 and V is TRBV15; 15 bases map to TRBD2. Germline V gene data show CDR1 as LNHNV and CDR2 as YYDKDF (reference sequence). With V trimmed by 1 base and J by 2 bases, 4 bases remained unmatched. The CDR3 spans 18 residues. The CDR3 region has the DNA TGTGCCACCAGCAGAGGGGGACTAGCGGGAGGCTTCACAGATACGCAGTATTTT. It encodes CATSRGGLAGGFTDTQYF.

The CDR3 here is CASSRPAGISGYTF. The DNA for the CDR3 is TGTGCCAGCAGCCGTCCCGCGGGGATCAGCGGCTACACCTTC. The genes are TRBV7-8 and TRBJ1-2; no definite D call. The V gene lost 5 bases and the J gene lost 8 bases, with 18 bases spanning the gap. This CDR3 is built from 14 residues. The germline V gene encodes CDR1 SGHVS and CDR2 FQNEAQ.

The chain joins TRBV19 to TRBJ2-6, with TRBD2 identical over 8 bases. This CDR3 is 13 amino acids long. V was clipped by 11 bases and J by 2 bases; unmatched bases: 2. Germline V lookup: CDR1 LNHDA, CDR2 SQIVND (reference sequence). The CDR3 nucleotides are TGTGCCGGAGCGGGAGCTGGGGCCAACGTCCTGACTTTC. Residues: CAGAGAGANVLTF.

The chain is built from TRBV29-1 and TRBJ1-1; tentative D call: TRBD1 (5 bases). Trimming took off 7 bases at V and 4 bases at J, with 13 bases between the two ends. The CDR3 has 12 residues. The germline V gene encodes CDR1 SQVTM and CDR2 ANQGSEA. The chain's CDR3 is CSGYVGGTEAFF. DNA of the CDR3: TGCAGCGGCTACGTGGGGGGCACTGAAGCTTTCTTT.

Notes on this clone: This specimen includes other DNA sequences encoding the same CDR3. The V and J genes are TRBV11-2 and TRBJ2-5, with D possibly matching TRBD1 (5 bases). V was trimmed by 1 base and J by 3 bases, leaving 9 bases between them. This CDR3 has 14 residues. Germline CDR1 is SGHAT and CDR2 is FQNNGV. In DNA form, the CDR3 reads TGTGCCAGCAGCTTAGGGGGCGGAGAAGAGACCCAGTACTTC. Its translation is CASSLGGGEETQYF.

This rearrangement joins TRBV5-4 to TRBJ2-4; D is perhaps TRBD2 (5 bases). Trimming removed 0 bases from V and 8 bases from J, with 9 bases in between. Germline V lookup: CDR1 SGHNT, CDR2 YYREEE (reference sequence). This CDR3 spans 13 amino acids. The CDR3 loop is CASSLGAGDIQYF. In DNA form, the CDR3 reads TGTGCCAGCAGCTTGGGGGCCGGGGACATTCAGTACTTC.

The J gene is TRBJ2-3, the V gene TRBV7-9; TRBD1 matches 9 bases. The CDR3 spans 15 residues. Germline V gene sequence: CDR1 SEHNR, CDR2 FQNEAQ (reference sequence). V shed 6 bases, J shed 4 bases, and the junction held 8 bases outside the gene matches. The CDR3 spells CASRLTGTGSDTQYF. For the CDR3, the DNA is TGTGCCAGCAGATTAACCGGGACAGGGTCAGATACGCAGTATTTT. Combining the CDR3 with reference TRBV7-9 and TRBJ2-3 gives the whole variable domain DTGVSQNPRHKITKRGQNVTFRCDPISEHNRLYWYRQTLGQGPEFLTYFQNEAQLEKSRLLSDRFSAERPKGSFSTLEIQRTEQGDSAMYLCASRLTGTGSDTQYFGPGTRLTVL.

This clone was recorded only once. The chain has TRBV28 and TRBJ1-2, with 7 bases lining up with TRBD1. Germline CDR1 is MDHEN and CDR2 is SYDVKM. CDR3 length: 12 amino acids. V dropped 9 bases and J dropped 4; count of bases not matched to a gene: 5. The CDR3 DNA follows: TGTGCCAGTAAAGACAGGGTCTATGGCTACACCTTC. It translates to CASKDRVYGYTF.

This clone was seen a handful of times. The V call is TRBV30, the J call TRBJ1-1; maybe TRBD1 (6 bases). V was shortened by 5 bases and J by 1 base, with 14 bases between the two germline ends. The CDR3 is made up of 14 amino acids. Germline V gene lookup returns CDR1 GTSNPN and CDR2 SVGIG (reference sequence). CDR3 protein: CAWGTGNSNTEAFF. The CDR3 coding sequence is TGTGCCTGGGGCACAGGGAACTCGAACACTGAAGCTTTCTTT.

The chain employs TRBV6-5 and TRBJ1-3; weak D call: TRBD1 (5 bases). CDR3 length: 13 residues. The V end was cut by 6 bases, the J end by 9 bases, with 15 bases between. The germline gives CDR1 MNHEY, CDR2 SVGAGI. CDR3 nucleotides: TGTGCCAGCAGCTCGGGACTTTGGGGCACCATATATTTT. It encodes CASSSGLWGTIYF.

The chain uses TRBV4-1 and TRBJ2-2; D is perhaps TRBD2 (6 bases). The CDR3 is made up of 16 amino acids. The V gene's germline CDR1 is MGHRA and CDR2 YSYEKL. V lost 8 bases and J lost 0, with 16 bases in between. The CDR3 DNA is TGCGCCAGCGGAGGAGGGGCGAAAACGAACACCGGGGAGCTGTTTTTT. This translates into CASGGGAKTNTGELFF.

The CDR3 spells CASGGQVHSGNTIYF. For the CDR3, the DNA is TGTGCCAGCGGGGGACAGGTCCACTCTGGAAACACCATATATTTT. V usage is TRBV9 and J usage is TRBJ1-3; TRBD1 agrees at 8 bases. The CDR3 is made up of 15 amino acids. Per the germline V gene, CDR1 is SGDLS and CDR2 is YYNGEE. V lost 7 bases to trimming and J lost 0 bases; unmatched junction nucleotides: 6.

This chain connects TRBV4-2 to TRBJ1-5; tentative D call: TRBD1 (6 bases). Germline values: CDR1 LGHNA, CDR2 YNFKEQ. Trimming pared 1 base from V and 10 bases from J, leaving 23 bases between. The CDR3 has 17 residues. CDR3 sequence (DNA): TGTGCCAGCAGCCAAGGGCCTGGACAGACTAACAATTATCCCCAGCATTTT. Translated: CASSQGPGQTNNYPQHF.

CDR3: CASSQVWSRGQPQHF. The DNA for the CDR3 is TGCGCCAGCAGCCAAGTTTGGTCCAGGGGTCAGCCCCAGCATTTT. This chain connects TRBV4-3 to TRBJ1-5; D might be TRBD1 (6 bases). Germline V gene data show CDR1 as LGHNA and CDR2 as YSLEER. This CDR3 region has 15 residues. V shed 1 base and J shed 6 bases, with 13 bases lying between them.

The chain uses TRBV28 and TRBJ1-3; D perhaps matches TRBD1 (5 bases). Trimming took 3 bases from V and 0 from J, leaving 15 bases between them. The V gene's germline CDR1 is MDHEN and CDR2 SYDVKM. The length of the CDR3 is 17 residues. CDR3 bases: TGTGCCAGCAGTTTCCAGGGTGGCTCCCCCTCTGGAAACACCATATATTTT. It is translated as CASSFQGGSPSGNTIYF.